The 30 T cell receptor beta chains below come from one sample, sequenced in a study of cytomegalovirus exposure and HLA in healthy donors. The data were produced by immunoSEQ multiplex PCR, yet TCRdb's version contains in-frame clones alone and is incomplete. Of under 250,000 clones listed, around nine tenths are singletons. Input material: PBMCs. The receptor set was obtained from a woman under 30 in good health and CMV-seronegative.

The chain uses TRBV5-1 and TRBJ1-1; D possibly corresponds to TRBD1 (5 bases). CDR3 length: 14 residues. From germline, CDR1 is SGHRS and CDR2 YFSETQ. The V end was cut by 4 bases, the J end by 3 bases, with 13 bases between. In nucleotides, the CDR3 is TGCGCCAGCAGCGCGGGGGACGGACACACTGAAGCTTTCTTT. Translation: CASSAGDGHTEAFF.

The genes are TRBV5-6 and TRBJ1-3; D might be TRBD1 (5 bases). V lost 0 bases, J lost 4 bases, and 8 bases lay in between. Germline loops: CDR1 SGHDT, CDR2 YYEEEE. The CDR3 is 14 amino acids. The CDR3 loop is CASSLVAGGNTIYF. The CDR3 DNA reads TGTGCCAGCAGCTTGGTGGCAGGGGGAAACACCATATATTTT.

The chain uses TRBV27 and TRBJ1-1; D possibly corresponds to TRBD1 (6 bases). V lost 9 bases and J 7 bases, leaving 15 bases between the germline ends. Germline assignment: CDR1 MNHEY and CDR2 SMNVEV (reference sequence). CDR3 length: 12 residues. CDR3 nucleotide sequence: TGTGCCAGTTACCGACGGACAGATGAAGCTTTCTTT. Residues: CASYRRTDEAFF.

The chain combines TRBV29-1 with TRBJ2-3; 9 bases map to TRBD2. The CDR3 totals 17 residues. Germline V gene data show CDR1 as SQVTM and CDR2 as ANQGSEA. V shed 6 bases, J shed 0 bases, and the junction held 13 bases outside the gene matches. CDR3 coding DNA: TGCAGCGTAACCTCGAGCGGGAGGTCCCCTAGCACAGATACGCAGTATTTT. This encodes CSVTSSGRSPSTDTQYF.

The chain is built from TRBV7-2 and TRBJ2-1; 7 bases map to TRBD2. Germline V gene lookup returns CDR1 SGHTA and CDR2 FQGNSA. Trimming cost V 2 bases and J 5 bases; bases outside gene matches: 6. There are 15 residues in the CDR3. The CDR3 bases are TGTGCCAGCAGCTTAAGTAGCGGGTCAGACAATGAGCAGTTCTTC. This sequence encodes CASSLSSGSDNEQFF.

This clone was observed a single time. The chain combines TRBV5-1 with TRBJ1-6; 9 bases align to TRBD1. This CDR3 has 18 amino acids. Germline V gene lookup returns CDR1 SGHRS and CDR2 YFSETQ. V lost 3 bases and J lost 3; bases outside the gene matches: 10. The CDR3 spells CASSWLPGQGNYNSPLHF. CDR3 in DNA: TGCGCCAGCAGCTGGCTGCCGGGACAGGGCAACTATAATTCACCCCTCCACTTT.

The chain is built from TRBV6-1 and TRBJ1-2; D call uncertain. Germline assignment: CDR1 MNHNS and CDR2 SASEGT. The length of the CDR3 is 11 residues. The V end was cut by 1 base, the J end by 8 bases, with 5 bases between. CDR3 nucleotides: TGTGCCAGCAGTGAAGGCGGCGGCTACACCTTC. Translating gives CASSEGGGYTF.

The chain has TRBV11-2 and TRBJ2-1, with 7 bases aligning to TRBD2. This CDR3 comprises 18 residues. V gave up 3 bases and J gave up 2 bases; unmatched junction bases: 13. Per the germline V gene, CDR1 is SGHAT and CDR2 is FQNNGV. The CDR3 coding sequence is TGTGCCAGCAGCTTTCGAGATTCCGGACTAGGACCCTACAATGAGCAGTTCTTC. Translating it yields CASSFRDSGLGPYNEQFF.

This clone was counted only a few times. This chain links TRBV9 with TRBJ2-2; 9 nucleotides line up with TRBD2. This CDR3 has 16 amino acids. The germline V gene has CDR1 SGDLS and CDR2 YYNGEE. After removal of 4 bases from V and 1 base from J, the junction contained 5 bases not matched to a gene. CDR3 protein: CASSFRLAENTGELFF. The CDR3 DNA follows: TGTGCCAGCAGCTTCAGACTAGCGGAGAACACCGGGGAGCTGTTTTTT.

This clone has just one count. The rearrangement links TRBV6-1 to TRBJ1-5; D remains unclear. V lost 6 bases and J 5 bases, leaving 11 bases between the germline ends. This CDR3 comprises 13 residues. Looked up from germline, CDR1 is MNHNS and CDR2 is SASEGT. The chain's CDR3 is CASRTNSDQPQHF. DNA for the CDR3: TGTGCCAGCAGGACAAACAGTGATCAGCCCCAGCATTTT.

The CDR3 DNA follows: TGCGCCAGCAGCTTCATTAGCGGGAGGGCCGGGAATGAGCAGTTCTTC. It specifies CASSFISGRAGNEQFF. The J gene is TRBJ2-1, the V gene TRBV5-1; 11 bases map to TRBD2. Looked up from germline, CDR1 is SGHRS and CDR2 is YFSETQ. Unmatched junction bases numbered 8, after V lost 2 bases and J lost 7 bases. CDR3 length equals 16 residues.

The chain links TRBV4-2 to TRBJ1-2, with D maybe TRBD1 (6 bases). The CDR3 extends over 20 amino acids. V was pared by 0 bases and J by 2 bases, with 25 bases between. CDR1 is LGHNA and CDR2 is YNFKEQ in the germline V gene. CDR3: CASSQDAGMGQRYLNYGYTF. Here the CDR3 DNA reads TGTGCCAGCAGCCAAGATGCGGGCATGGGACAACGTTATTTAAACTATGGCTACACCTTC.

There are a few counts of this clone. The V call is TRBV5-1, the J call TRBJ2-7, with D tentatively TRBD2 (5 bases). CDR3 length: 15 amino acids. CDR1 is SGHRS and CDR2 is YFSETQ in the germline V gene. Deletions cut 0 bases from V and 7 bases from J, with 17 bases between. This CDR3 reads CASSLAALASQEQYF. For the CDR3, the DNA is TGCGCCAGCAGCTTGGCAGCTCTAGCCTCTCAAGAGCAGTACTTC.

The chain uses TRBV5-1 and TRBJ1-4, with unresolved D. Trimming took off 0 bases at V and 3 bases at J, with 6 bases between the two ends. CDR1 SGHRS and CDR2 YFSETQ come from the germline V gene. CDR3 length: 14 amino acids. The CDR3 region is CASSLEWPNEKLFF. The CDR3 bases are TGCGCCAGCAGCTTGGAATGGCCTAATGAAAAACTGTTTTTT.

The chain uses TRBV29-1 and TRBJ1-2; no firm D call. Trimming removed 4 bases from V and 3 bases from J, with 12 bases in between. From germline, CDR1 is SQVTM and CDR2 ANQGSEA. CDR3 length: 13 amino acids. The CDR3 loop reads CSVGGGGDYGYTF. In nucleotides, the CDR3 is TGCAGCGTTGGAGGTGGCGGTGACTATGGCTACACCTTC.

The chain joins TRBV10-3 to TRBJ1-4; weak D call: TRBD1 (6 bases). The V gene lost 4 bases and the J gene lost 5 bases, with 11 bases spanning the gap. This CDR3 region has 14 residues. In germline, CDR1 is ENHRY, CDR2 SYGVKD. The CDR3 DNA is TGTGCCATCAGTGGGGGACAAGACAATGAAAAACTGTTTTTT. Its translation: CAISGGQDNEKLFF.

The gene calls are TRBV7-2 and TRBJ2-7; 7 nucleotides agree with TRBD1. The CDR3 runs to 14 residues. CDR1 is SGHTA, CDR2 FQGNSA, per germline. Trimming cost V 3 bases and J 3 bases; bases outside gene matches: 5. This CDR3 is CASSFGQANYEQYF. In DNA form, the CDR3 reads TGTGCCAGCAGCTTCGGACAGGCGAACTACGAGCAGTACTTC.

This clone was seen just once. The chain employs TRBV12-5 and TRBJ2-7; 9 bases are shared with TRBD2. Per germline, CDR1 LGHNT and CDR2 FRNRAP. CDR3 size: 14 residues. The J segment lost 3 bases and the V segment lost 2 bases, leaving 2 bases of the junction unmatched. Here the CDR3 DNA reads TGTGCTAGTGGTTTGATAGCGGGAGTCTACGAGCAGTACTTC. This codes for CASGLIAGVYEQYF. The complete variable domain, with remaining parts taken from reference TRBV12-5 and TRBJ2-7, reads DARVTQTPRHKVTEMGQEVTMRCQPILGHNTVFWYRQTMMQGLELLAYFRNRAPLDDSGMPKDRFSAEMPDATLATLKIQPSEPRDSAVYFCASGLIAGVYEQYFGPGTRLTVT.

This chain links TRBV7-7 with TRBJ2-2; weak D call: TRBD1 (6 bases). Germline CDR1 reads SSHAT; CDR2 reads FNYEAQ (reference sequence). The CDR3 length is 16 residues. V was trimmed by 1 base and J by 4 bases, leaving 13 bases between them. CDR3 sequence (DNA): TGTGCCAGCAGCTTAGTTCGGCAGGGGTCCACCGGGGAGCTGTTTTTT. Encoded protein: CASSLVRQGSTGELFF.

This rearrangement joins TRBV25-1 to TRBJ2-1; weak D call: TRBD2 (5 bases). The germline V gene encodes CDR1 MGHDK and CDR2 SYGVNS. CDR3 size: 14 residues. Trimming removed 1 base at V and 9 bases at J, with 13 bases between. The CDR3 region is CASSELGGSGEQFF. The CDR3 DNA reads as TGTGCCAGCAGTGAATTGGGTGGGAGCGGTGAGCAGTTCTTC.

This chain connects TRBV19 to TRBJ2-3, with TRBD2 identical over 8 bases. With V trimmed by 2 bases and J by 5 bases, 18 bases remained unmatched. The CDR3 sequence is 19 residues long. Germline loops: CDR1 LNHDA, CDR2 SQIVND (reference sequence). DNA for the CDR3: TGTGCCAGTAGTATAAGCCCGCCGGCCTTAGCGGGAAGTAGAGATACGCAGTATTTT. It encodes CASSISPPALAGSRDTQYF.

This sequence joins TRBV6-6 and TRBJ1-3; possibly TRBD1 for D (5 bases). CDR3 length: 15 residues. V lost 2 bases and J 1 base, leaving 9 bases between the germline ends. Germline V gene data show CDR1 as MNHNY and CDR2 as SVGAGI (reference sequence). CDR3 nucleotide sequence: TGTGCCAGCAGTTACAGGGGAAGTTCTGGAAACACCATATATTTT. Translating it yields CASSYRGSSGNTIYF.

The gene calls are TRBV29-1 and TRBJ1-3; a weak D match, TRBD1 (6 bases). CDR1 and CDR2 (germline): SQVTM, ANQGSEA. The V and J ends lost 6 bases and 0 bases respectively, with 15 bases between them. The CDR3 sequence is 15 residues long. CDR3 loop: CSVWDGGLSGNTIYF. The CDR3 DNA follows: TGCAGCGTGTGGGATGGGGGCCTCTCTGGAAACACCATATATTTT.

Only one count was recorded for this clone. V is TRBV19 and J is TRBJ2-1; D is perhaps TRBD1 (6 bases). This CDR3 contains 13 residues. Trimming took off 5 bases at V and 8 bases at J, with 13 bases between the two ends. The V gene's germline CDR1 is LNHDA and CDR2 SQIVND (reference sequence). CDR3 coding DNA: TGTGCCAGTAGTCCCGACAGGACGGATGAGCAGTTCTTC. Residues: CASSPDRTDEQFF.

This chain links TRBV6-5 with TRBJ1-1; D is uncertain. Germline CDR1 and CDR2: MNHEY and SVGAGI. V dropped 0 bases and J dropped 3 bases, with 8 bases sitting between them. The CDR3 spans 14 residues. CDR3 amino acids: CASSYSGSHTEAFF. CDR3 coding DNA: TGTGCCAGCAGTTACTCGGGGAGTCACACTGAAGCTTTCTTT.

The CDR3 sequence: CASSLANNEQFF. The CDR3 nucleotides read TGTGCCAGCAGCCTCGCGAACAATGAGCAGTTCTTC. The V and J genes are TRBV5-4 and TRBJ2-1; D gene ambiguous. This CDR3 is built from 12 residues. Deletions cut 4 bases from V and 5 bases from J, with 7 bases between. Germline assignment: CDR1 SGHNT and CDR2 YYREEE (reference sequence).

This chain uses TRBV12-5 with TRBJ1-1; the D is unclear. Deletions cut 0 bases from V and 4 bases from J, with 9 bases between. The CDR3 totals 14 residues. In germline, CDR1 is LGHNT, CDR2 FRNRAP. CDR3 coding DNA: TGTGCTAGTGGTTTGGTACCAGATTTCACTGAAGCTTTCTTT. The encoded protein is CASGLVPDFTEAFF.

Of note for this clone: The sample carries other DNA sequences with the same CDR3. The chain has TRBV27 and TRBJ2-7; unclear D gene. Germline CDR1 is MNHEY and CDR2 is SMNVEV (reference sequence). V was shortened by 4 bases and J by 7 bases, with 11 bases between the two germline ends. This CDR3 has 12 amino acids. CDR3 nucleotides: TGTGCCAGCAGTTCGACATCTTCTGAGCAGTACTTC. Translating gives CASSSTSSEQYF.

V gene TRBV20-1 combines with J gene TRBJ2-7; 7 nucleotides match TRBD2. Per the germline V gene, CDR1 is DFQATT and CDR2 is SNEGSKA (reference sequence). The CDR3 consists of 11 residues. The V segment lost 5 bases and the J segment 3 bases; nucleotides outside the gene matches: 1. The CDR3: CSAREVYEQYF. Here the CDR3 DNA reads TGCAGTGCTCGGGAGGTCTACGAGCAGTACTTC.

The chain has TRBV14 and TRBJ1-3; possibly TRBD1 for D (5 bases). This CDR3 has 15 residues. Trimming shortened V by 1 base and J by 9 bases, and 16 bases separated the two germline ends. Germline loops: CDR1 SGHDN, CDR2 FVKESK. The DNA for the CDR3 is TGTGCCAGCAGCCAAGTTGGGACTGATGTATCCACCATATATTTT. Translation: CASSQVGTDVSTIYF.